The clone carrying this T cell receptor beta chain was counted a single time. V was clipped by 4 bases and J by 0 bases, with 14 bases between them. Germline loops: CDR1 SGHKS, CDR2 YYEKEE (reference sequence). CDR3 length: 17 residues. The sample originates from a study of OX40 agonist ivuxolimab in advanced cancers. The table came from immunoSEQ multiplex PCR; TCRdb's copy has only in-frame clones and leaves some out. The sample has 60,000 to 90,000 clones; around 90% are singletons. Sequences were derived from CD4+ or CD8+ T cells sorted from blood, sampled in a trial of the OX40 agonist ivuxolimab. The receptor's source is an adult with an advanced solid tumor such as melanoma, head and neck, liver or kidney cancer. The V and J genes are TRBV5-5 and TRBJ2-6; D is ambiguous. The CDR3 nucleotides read TGTGCCAGCAGCACCAATTTTGGTACCTCTGGGGCCAACGTCCTGACTTTC. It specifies CASSTNFGTSGANVLTF.